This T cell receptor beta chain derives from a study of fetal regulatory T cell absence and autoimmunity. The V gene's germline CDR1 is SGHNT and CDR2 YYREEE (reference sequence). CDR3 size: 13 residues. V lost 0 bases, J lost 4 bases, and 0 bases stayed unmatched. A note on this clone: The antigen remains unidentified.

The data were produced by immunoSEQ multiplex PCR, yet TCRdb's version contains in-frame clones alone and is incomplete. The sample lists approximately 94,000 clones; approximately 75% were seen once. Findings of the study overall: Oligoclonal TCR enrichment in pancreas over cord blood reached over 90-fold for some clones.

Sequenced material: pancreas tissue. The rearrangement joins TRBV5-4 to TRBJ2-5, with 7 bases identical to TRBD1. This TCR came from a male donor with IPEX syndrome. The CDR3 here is CASSLGQGETQYF. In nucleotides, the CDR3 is TGTGCCAGCAGCTTGGGACAGGGAGAGACCCAGTACTTC. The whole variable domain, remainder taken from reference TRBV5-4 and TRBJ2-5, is ETGVTQSPTHLIKTRGQQVTLRCSSQSGHNTVSWYQQALGQGPQFIFQYYREEENGRGNFPPRFSGLQFPNYSSELNVNALELDDSALYLCASSLGQGETQYFGPGTRLLVL.